Following are 16 T cell receptor beta chains from one sample sequenced in a study of siplizumab effects on memory and regulatory T cells. TCRdb's copy holds only in-frame clones and misses some; the assay was immunoSEQ multiplex PCR. The sample gives approximately 97,000 clones, 90% to 95% of which show up once; about 1.1% is in the top ten. The specimen was CD4+ T cells sorted from blood. These receptors were obtained from a human donor in good health.

V usage is TRBV19 and J usage is TRBJ2-3; 9 positions match TRBD2. Germline V gene lookup returns CDR1 LNHDA and CDR2 SQIVND (reference sequence). The length of the CDR3 is 15 residues. Trimming cost V 10 bases and J 0 bases; bases outside gene matches: 8. CDR3 DNA: TGTGCCACCGCGGCGGGGGGGGGCAGCACAGATACGCAGTATTTT. The encoded protein is CATAAGGGSTDTQYF.

The chain has TRBV20-1 and TRBJ2-5; no firm D call. V lost 6 bases and J lost 9, with 14 bases in between. Germline-derived CDR1 and CDR2 are DFQATT and SNEGSKA (reference sequence). The CDR3 is 11 amino acids. CDR3 region: CSAPGIWAQYF. CDR3 in DNA: TGCAGTGCCCCGGGTATCTGGGCCCAGTACTTC.

The genes are TRBV4-1 and TRBJ2-7, with a weak D call TRBD1 (6 bases). Looked up from germline, CDR1 is MGHRA and CDR2 is YSYEKL. V lost 1 base and J 4 bases, leaving 17 bases between the germline ends. This CDR3 has 16 amino acids. CDR3 sequence: CASSQAGTSGRYEQYF. The CDR3 DNA follows: TGCGCCAGCAGCCAAGCGGGGACATCCGGGCGTTACGAGCAGTACTTC.

The chain employs TRBV6-1 and TRBJ2-7; D may be TRBD1 (5 bases). Trimming took off 7 bases at V and 6 bases at J, with 19 bases between the two ends. Germline V gene data show CDR1 as MNHNS and CDR2 as SASEGT. The CDR3 loop spans 14 amino acids. The CDR3 region has the DNA TGTGCCAGCACCTTGAAGGGTGAAGGGGCCGAGCAGTACTTC. Translated: CASTLKGEGAEQYF.

The chain employs TRBV6-6 and TRBJ1-3; maybe TRBD1 (5 bases). In germline, CDR1 is MNHNY, CDR2 SVGAGI (reference sequence). V was pared by 5 bases and J by 4 bases, with 12 bases between. CDR3 size: 14 residues. In nucleotides, the CDR3 is TGTGCCAGCAGTACCTCAGGGCTCGGAAACACCATATATTTT. Its translation is CASSTSGLGNTIYF.

The genes are TRBV5-1 and TRBJ2-1, with 8 bases aligning to TRBD2. Losses at the gene ends were 4 bases for V and 7 bases for J; bases not matched to a gene: 10. CDR1 and CDR2 (germline): SGHRS, YFSETQ. CDR3 length: 15 amino acids. CDR3 in DNA: TGCGCCAGCAGCCAAATCAAGACGGGAGGGAATGAGCAGTTCTTC. This gives the protein CASSQIKTGGNEQFF.

The chain joins TRBV10-3 to TRBJ2-7; 10 positions agree with TRBD2. The CDR3 covers 15 residues. Germline V gene lookup returns CDR1 ENHRY and CDR2 SYGVKD. Trimming at V came to 4 bases and at J to 2 bases, leaving 5 bases not matched to a gene. The CDR3, as DNA: TGTGCCATCAGTGGGGGGACTAGCGAAACCTACGAGCAGTACTTC. This sequence encodes CAISGGTSETYEQYF.

The rearrangement joins TRBV7-6 to TRBJ2-3, with TRBD2 as a possible D gene (5 bases). Trimming shortened V by 5 bases and J by 3 bases, and 12 bases separated the two germline ends. In germline, CDR1 is SGHVS, CDR2 FNYEAQ. This CDR3 comprises 14 residues. The CDR3 loop reads CASSKLGGTDTQYF. For the CDR3, the DNA is TGTGCCAGCAGCAAGCTTGGCGGGACAGATACGCAGTATTTT.

The chain joins TRBV30 to TRBJ1-5; no definite D call. The CDR3 runs to 13 residues. V lost 5 bases and J 5 bases, leaving 13 bases between the germline ends. Germline loops: CDR1 GTSNPN, CDR2 SVGIG (reference sequence). The CDR3 nucleotides read TGTGCCTGGCGAGGACGGACCCATCAGCCCCAGCATTTT. Translating it yields CAWRGRTHQPQHF.

This chain links TRBV7-8 with TRBJ2-7, with 10 bases that match TRBD2. V dropped 3 bases and J dropped 7; count of bases not matched to a gene: 12. CDR1 SGHVS and CDR2 FQNEAQ come from the germline V gene. There are 16 residues in the CDR3. In nucleotides, the CDR3 is TGTGCCAGCAGCTTGCTGGGGACTAGCGCCGCCTCTGAGCAGTACTTC. It yields the protein CASSLLGTSAASEQYF. Full variable domain (outside the CDR3, taken from reference TRBV7-8 and TRBJ2-7): GAGVSQSPRYKVAKRGQDVALRCDPISGHVSLFWYQQALGQGPEFLTYFQNEAQLDKSGLPSDRFFAERPEGSVSTLKIQRTQQEDSAVYLCASSLLGTSAASEQYFGPGTRLTVT.

This chain joins TRBV5-8 and TRBJ2-7; 11 bases are shared with TRBD2. The length of the CDR3 is 14 residues. In germline, CDR1 is SGHTS, CDR2 YDEGEE. V lost 2 bases, J lost 6 bases, and 4 bases stayed unmatched. The CDR3, as DNA: TGTGCCAGCAGCTTTGGACTAGCGGGCGGCGAGCAGTACTTC. This translates into CASSFGLAGGEQYF.

The chain links TRBV5-1 to TRBJ1-1; D remains ambiguous. This CDR3 contains 14 residues. The V and J ends lost 5 bases and 4 bases respectively, with 15 bases between them. The germline V gene encodes CDR1 SGHRS and CDR2 YFSETQ. This CDR3 reads CASSSPPRGTEAFF. For the CDR3, the DNA is TGCGCCAGCAGTTCCCCCCCTCGGGGCACTGAAGCTTTCTTT.

This clone was seen a single time. This rearrangement joins TRBV15 to TRBJ2-5; 11 bases agree with TRBD2. Germline CDR1 is LNHNV and CDR2 is YYDKDF (reference sequence). This CDR3 is built from 17 residues. Trimming removed 1 base from V and 4 bases from J; junction bases left unmatched: 8. CDR3 loop: CATSRASSGRAGETQYF. In DNA form, the CDR3 reads TGTGCCACCAGCAGAGCCAGTAGCGGGAGGGCCGGAGAGACCCAGTACTTC.

The chain carries TRBV7-3 and TRBJ2-1; D unclear. Germline loops: CDR1 SGHTA, CDR2 FQGTGA. Trimming pared 2 bases from V and 0 bases from J, leaving 5 bases between. The CDR3 runs to 14 residues. Written as DNA, the CDR3 is TGTGCCAGCAGCTTAGACCCCTCCTACAATGAGCAGTTCTTC. Amino acid sequence: CASSLDPSYNEQFF. The full variable domain, its missing parts supplied by reference TRBV7-3 and TRBJ2-1, is GAGVSQTPSNKVTEKGKYVELRCDPISGHTALYWYRQSLGQGPEFLIYFQGTGAADDSGLPNDRFFAVRPEGSVSTLKIQRTERGDSAVYLCASSLDPSYNEQFFGPGTRLTVL.

V is TRBV5-1 and J is TRBJ2-1, with 10 positions matching TRBD2. Germline V gene data show CDR1 as SGHRS and CDR2 as YFSETQ. The length of the CDR3 is 14 residues. Trimming removed 3 bases from V and 7 bases from J; junction bases left unmatched: 4. CDR3 in DNA: TGCGCCAGCAGCTCGGCAGCGGGGGGGAATGAGCAGTTCTTC. Its translation: CASSSAAGGNEQFF.

Here the CDR3 DNA reads TGCGCCAGCAGCCAAGTGCTGCTAGCGGCAGATACGCAGTATTTT. Its translation is CASSQVLLAADTQYF. This rearrangement joins TRBV4-1 to TRBJ2-3; 7 bases match TRBD2. V shed 1 base and J 4 bases; nucleotides not matched to a gene: 5. Germline V CDR1 and CDR2: MGHRA, YSYEKL. The CDR3 totals 15 residues.